This TCR beta chain was obtained from a study of neurological immune-mediated disorders. In this sample, this clonotype turned up many times. TCRdb re-analysed the 5' RACE reads in MiXCR, keeping a single row per CDR3 protein. The sample holds 35,000 to 50,000 distinct CDR3 sequences, about 2.3% seen once. The V end lost 5 bases, the J end lost 5 bases, and 9 bases lay between the germline ends. The CDR3 consists of 11 residues. Germline lookup yields CDR1 DFQATT and CDR2 SNEGSKA (reference sequence). What was sequenced was PBMCs. This clonotype was sampled from a man over 45 with multiple sclerosis. The chain carries TRBV20-1 and TRBJ1-1; unclear D gene. The CDR3 reads CSASKGTEAFF. The CDR3 coding sequence is TGCAGTGCTTCAAAGGGAACTGAAGCTTTCTTT.